The 24 T cell receptor beta chains given below trace back to one sample, sequenced in a study of PD-1 blockade in classical Hodgkin lymphoma. Sequencing used immunoSEQ multiplex PCR; TCRdb keeps in-frame clones, though not all of them. The table has fewer than 90,000 clones, about nine tenths seen once. Each of the patients experienced relapse following autologous stem cell transplantation, and their brentuximab vedotin exposure differed. This material consisted of peripheral blood mononuclear cells (PBMCs), taken at baseline. Receptors were obtained from a human donor with classical Hodgkin lymphoma.

The chain employs TRBV6-1 and TRBJ2-7; no reliable D call. With 3 bases removed from V and 6 bases from J, the gap between germline ends came to 18 bases. CDR1 and CDR2 from the germline V gene are MNHNS and SASEGT. This CDR3 region has 15 residues. CDR3 sequence: CASSEAATQEGEQYF. As DNA, the CDR3 is TGTGCCAGCAGTGAGGCAGCGACTCAGGAAGGCGAGCAGTACTTC.

This clone was seen more than once but under ten times. V gene TRBV12-5 combines with J gene TRBJ1-5, with TRBD1 matching 7 bases. With V trimmed by 7 bases and J by 4 bases, 4 bases remained unmatched. This CDR3 contains 13 residues. Germline CDR1 is LGHNT and CDR2 is FRNRAP. This chain's CDR3 is CASEAGGNQPQHF. The CDR3 region has the DNA TGTGCTAGTGAGGCAGGGGGTAATCAGCCCCAGCATTTT.

The chain uses TRBV27 and TRBJ1-5; D unclear. V was cut by 8 bases and J by 2 bases, with 16 bases left in between. There are 15 residues in the CDR3. Germline CDR1 reads MNHEY; CDR2 reads SMNVEV (reference sequence). DNA of the CDR3: TGTGCCAGCCTCCCCTCCCTCGGGGGCAATCAGCCCCAGCATTTT. Protein sequence: CASLPSLGGNQPQHF.

V is TRBV19 and J is TRBJ1-2; perhaps TRBD1 as D (5 bases). In germline, CDR1 is LNHDA, CDR2 SQIVND (reference sequence). V was cut by 0 bases and J by 2 bases, with 10 bases left in between. This CDR3 is built from 15 residues. For the CDR3, the DNA is TGTGCCAGTAGTATAGAGGGGACGTCGAACTATGGCTACACCTTC. Its protein product is CASSIEGTSNYGYTF.

The chain couples TRBV4-2 to TRBJ2-1; 8 bases agree with TRBD1. CDR3 length: 16 amino acids. J was trimmed by 3 bases and V by 2 bases; bases with no gene match: 6. Germline CDR1 LGHNA, CDR2 YNFKEQ. This chain's CDR3 is CASSQRGQGLYNEQFF. CDR3 in DNA: TGTGCCAGCAGCCAACGTGGACAGGGCCTCTACAATGAGCAGTTCTTC.

The CDR3 DNA reads TGTGCCAGCAGCTTAACTAGCGGGAGTTATGAGCAGTTCTTC. It yields the protein CASSLTSGSYEQFF. The V gene is TRBV11-3, the J gene TRBJ2-1; 11 bases map to TRBD2. CDR1 and CDR2 (germline): SGHNT, YENEEA. The CDR3 has 14 amino acids. V lost 2 bases, J lost 8 bases, and 2 bases stayed unmatched.

V usage is TRBV9 and J usage is TRBJ2-3; D is possibly TRBD2 (5 bases). Between the trimmed V and J ends, which lost 0 bases and 2 bases, there was a span of 7 bases. The CDR3 consists of 14 residues. Germline V gives CDR1 SGDLS, CDR2 YYNGEE. In DNA form, the CDR3 reads TGTGCCAGCAGCGTAGTGGAGGTCACAGATACGCAGTATTTT. Protein sequence: CASSVVEVTDTQYF.

This clone is a singleton in its sample. The V and J genes are TRBV7-2 and TRBJ2-1, with 9 bases fitting TRBD2. This CDR3 is built from 14 residues. V was pared by 1 base and J by 10 bases, with 5 bases of the junction left unmatched. Germline CDR1 reads SGHTA; CDR2 reads FQGNSA. The CDR3 here is CASSLDLAGWEQFF. In DNA form, the CDR3 reads TGTGCCAGCAGCTTAGACCTAGCGGGGTGGGAGCAGTTCTTC.

The chain combines TRBV5-1 with TRBJ2-7; 7 nucleotides align to TRBD2. V trimming: 4 bases; J trimming: 2 bases; junction bases outside the gene matches: 9. Germline V CDR1 and CDR2: SGHRS, YFSETQ. This CDR3 has 15 residues. The CDR3 protein is CASSAGDLPTYEQYF. The DNA of the CDR3 is TGCGCCAGCAGCGCGGGGGACCTTCCCACCTACGAGCAGTACTTC.

V gene TRBV28 combines with J gene TRBJ1-4, with D perhaps matching TRBD1 (5 bases). The CDR3 spans 13 residues. Deletions cut 8 bases from V and 6 bases from J, with 13 bases between. Germline CDR1 MDHEN, CDR2 SYDVKM. The CDR3 is CASEGSGDEKLFF. In DNA form, the CDR3 reads TGTGCCAGCGAGGGGTCGGGGGATGAAAAACTGTTTTTT. Looking up the rest from reference TRBV28 and TRBJ1-4 gives the full variable domain: DVKVTQSSRYLVKRTGEKVFLECVQDMDHENMFWYRQDPGLGLRLIYFSYDVKMKEKGDIPEGYSVSREKKERFSLILESASTNQTSMYLCASEGSGDEKLFFGSGTQLSVL.

The chain links TRBV5-1 to TRBJ2-5; D tentatively fits TRBD1 or TRBD2 (5 bases each). The CDR3 covers 18 residues. CDR1 SGHRS and CDR2 YFSETQ come from the germline V gene. The V end lost 0 bases, the J end lost 2 bases, and 20 bases lay between the germline ends. CDR3 loop: CASSLELGDGVRQETQYF. The CDR3 nucleotides read TGCGCCAGCAGCTTGGAATTAGGGGACGGCGTCAGACAAGAGACCCAGTACTTC.

The chain links TRBV10-1 to TRBJ2-7, with 11 bases matching TRBD2. This CDR3 is built from 17 residues. The ends lost 3 bases at V and 3 bases at J; junction bases unmatched: 10. Germline assignment: CDR1 WNHNN and CDR2 SYGVQD (reference sequence). This CDR3 reads CASSDEVAGGKFYEQYF. CDR3 DNA: TGCGCCAGCAGTGATGAGGTAGCGGGAGGGAAATTCTACGAGCAGTACTTC.

This CDR3 is CASAVANYGYTF. As DNA, the CDR3 is TGTGCCAGCGCGGTGGCTAACTATGGCTACACCTTC. The chain is built from TRBV28 and TRBJ1-2; D unclear. The germline V and J ends were trimmed by 8 bases and 0 bases, with 7 bases remaining between them. Looked up from germline, CDR1 is MDHEN and CDR2 is SYDVKM. The CDR3 covers 12 residues.

V gene TRBV30 combines with J gene TRBJ1-2; possible D gene TRBD1, 5 bases. The V gene lost 6 bases and the J gene lost 7 bases, with 12 bases spanning the gap. This CDR3 region has 11 residues. Germline CDR1 GTSNPN, CDR2 SVGIG (reference sequence). The CDR3 loop is CACLIGVGYTF. The CDR3 DNA sequence: TGTGCCTGCCTAATAGGGGTTGGCTACACCTTC.

J is TRBJ2-3 and V is TRBV5-5, with D perhaps TRBD2 (6 bases). This CDR3 has 16 amino acids. V dropped 4 bases and J dropped 2 bases, with 17 bases sitting between them. Germline-derived CDR1 and CDR2 are SGHKS and YYEKEE (reference sequence). CDR3 in amino acids: CASSMEGLPPTDTQYF. CDR3 DNA sequence: TGTGCCAGCAGCATGGAGGGGCTTCCACCCACAGATACGCAGTATTTT.

Only one count was recorded for this clone. This chain joins TRBV18 and TRBJ1-2; D might be TRBD1 (6 bases). The CDR3 length is 14 residues. V dropped 4 bases and J dropped 5 bases, with 14 bases sitting between them. Germline values: CDR1 KGHSH, CDR2 LQKENI. CDR3 nucleotides: TGTGCCAGCTCACAATCCGGGACACGGTATGGCTACACCTTC. Protein: CASSQSGTRYGYTF.

The V call is TRBV5-4, the J call TRBJ2-5; 9 bases map to TRBD1. Germline V gene lookup returns CDR1 SGHNT and CDR2 YYREEE (reference sequence). J lost 5 bases, V lost 7 bases, and 6 bases had no gene match. The CDR3 contains 13 residues. The CDR3 DNA follows: TGTGCCAGCGGACAGGGGACACAGGAGACCCAGTACTTC. It encodes CASGQGTQETQYF. Full variable domain (outside the CDR3, taken from reference TRBV5-4 and TRBJ2-5): ETGVTQSPTHLIKTRGQQVTLRCSSQSGHNTVSWYQQALGQGPQFIFQYYREEENGRGNFPPRFSGLQFPNYSSELNVNALELDDSALYLCASGQGTQETQYFGPGTRLLVL.

The CDR3 here is CALGLGGAYGYTF. The CDR3 coding sequence is TGTGCCCTAGGTTTGGGGGGCGCGTATGGCTACACCTTC. This sequence joins TRBV30 and TRBJ1-2; tentatively, D is TRBD1 (6 bases). Trimming removed 8 bases from V and 5 bases from J, with 18 bases in between. Germline CDR1 is GTSNPN and CDR2 is SVGIG (reference sequence). CDR3 length equals 13 residues.

The chain links TRBV6-5 to TRBJ2-3; a possible D gene is TRBD1 (6 bases). The CDR3 is made up of 16 amino acids. Trimming took 0 bases from V and 6 from J, leaving 16 bases between them. Germline-derived CDR1 and CDR2 are MNHEY and SVGAGI. Here the CDR3 reads CASSYSTGPRGDTQYF. Written as DNA, the CDR3 is TGTGCCAGCAGTTACTCGACAGGTCCTAGGGGCGATACGCAGTATTTT.

The rearrangement links TRBV27 to TRBJ2-1, with D unclear. V lost 3 bases to trimming and J lost 2 bases, with 5 bases between them. Germline values: CDR1 MNHEY, CDR2 SMNVEV (reference sequence). The CDR3 runs 13 residues. The CDR3 coding sequence is TGTGCCAGCAGTTTTGATGCCTACAATGAGCAGTTCTTC. It codes for CASSFDAYNEQFF.

This chain connects TRBV7-9 to TRBJ1-2; TRBD1 aligns across 8 bases. Trimming cost V 1 base and J 9 bases; bases outside gene matches: 4. The CDR3 consists of 13 residues. Germline loops: CDR1 SEHNR, CDR2 FQNEAQ (reference sequence). The chain's CDR3 is CASSLGDRHRYTF. Here the CDR3 DNA reads TGTGCCAGCAGCTTAGGGGACAGGCATCGCTACACCTTC.

This clone has just a few counts. The chain couples TRBV19 to TRBJ1-4; TRBD1 agrees at 10 bases. Germline V gives CDR1 LNHDA, CDR2 SQIVND (reference sequence). CDR3 length: 15 amino acids. Trimming cost V 3 bases and J 10 bases; bases outside gene matches: 8. The CDR3 is CASSMTTGGNGKLFF. DNA for the CDR3: TGTGCCAGTAGTATGACGACAGGGGGCAACGGAAAACTGTTTTTT.

This chain's CDR3 is CASSLEVLGRAGSGGYTF. CDR3 nucleotides: TGTGCCAGCAGCCTAGAGGTCCTGGGCAGGGCGGGATCTGGAGGCTACACCTTC. The rearrangement joins TRBV7-9 to TRBJ1-2; perhaps TRBD1 as D (5 bases). The CDR3 runs to 18 residues. Per germline, CDR1 SEHNR and CDR2 FQNEAQ (reference sequence). V was clipped by 5 bases and J by 8 bases, with 30 bases between them.

This sequence joins TRBV11-3 and TRBJ2-1; no clear D gene. This CDR3 has 15 amino acids. The germline V and J ends were trimmed by 5 bases and 4 bases, with 15 bases remaining between them. The germline V gene has CDR1 SGHNT and CDR2 YENEEA. CDR3 coding DNA: TGTGCCAGCAGCCTAGGACCGGCGGTGTACAATGAGCAGTTCTTC. Its protein is CASSLGPAVYNEQFF.